Below, one TCR beta chain is given with its context. There is no known antigen for this receptor. Base qualities are not at hand, and no much larger clone is one base apart. Read against the paper, the sample's time point label means: naive CD8 control sorted from an acute-time-point sample. Enrolled in the Montreal Hepatitis C Cohort (HEPCO) in Canada, the donors were people who inject drugs, and these donors were followed every 3 months. Acute primary HCV infection was defined as a positive HCV RNA or antibody test after a negative test within the previous 24 weeks. Cells were surface stained with CD3, CD8 and CD45RO antibodies, and an aqua fixable dye was used to exclude dead cells. The cohort additionally had roughly 6 subjects who developed chronic infection, which was defined as HCV RNA positivity at 24 weeks. Once thawed from cryostorage, peripheral blood mononuclear cells underwent negative selection via the MACS CD8+ T cell Isolation Kit to obtain CD8+ T cells. Sorting of the cells was done on a BD FACSAria II cell sorter.

The entry originates in a study of CD8 T cells in acute hepatitis C reinfection (dated by TCRdb to about 2021). Some background on the complete study: This study examined the TCRbeta repertoire of CD8+ T cells that recognize the HCV NS3-1073 epitope, both during acute infection and after viral clearance. Paired acute and follow-up samples were contributed by four spontaneous resolvers.

What the research found in general, with its limitations: CDR3 sequences shared with other epitopes were rarely observed, and exact matching may have been limited by differing sequencing approaches. Chronically infected subjects had no follow-up repertoires because NS3-1073 specific cells were too rare to sort. High diversity was observed in NS3-1073 specific repertoires, and no significant differences in diversity were found between acute resolver, follow-up resolver and acute chronic samples. About 13 public clonotypes were found regardless of outcome, and V04-02/J02-02 was used by one public clonotype. Because bulk sequencing was performed on the TCRbeta chain only, alphabeta pairing of public clonotypes could not be determined.

The FACS-sorted cells had their genomic DNA extracted, and the commercial immunoSEQ service was used to sequence the TCRbeta chains. The published analysis was carried out like this. ImmunoSEQ Analyzer software v3.0 and R v3.5.1 were used to analyze the repertoire data. Sequences containing stop codons or out-of-frame rearrangements were removed, so only productive rearrangements were analyzed. The sequencing provider supplied the Simpson diversity, Shannon entropy, CDR3 length and nucleotide addition metrics. Clonotypes were grouped by frequency into dominant, sub-dominant, low or lowest abundance categories, and clonotypes below 0.1% were left out of most analyses. A CDR3 amino acid clonotype was called public if the clonotype appeared in at least two subjects at a cumulative frequency of at least 0.5%. TCRdb re-hosts the immuneACCESS table, in-frame sequences only. Its copies lack some clones; in the studies checked, an unresolved V gene accounts for under half of them, and the cause for the rest is not known. Clone size and V and J calls were adopted from that table, with D and trimming inferred from the DNA. Counted in this sample were tens of thousands of clones; 87% of them appeared once. The ten largest account for under 0.65% of the sample.

This clonotype originated in a man in his thirties or forties with chronic hepatitis C. The sample taken for sequencing was naive CD8+ T cells from PBMCs. The sample's cell subset or site label, in plain terms: sorted total naive CD45RO-negative CD8+ T cells.

The CDR3 corresponds to CASSSSISYEQYF. The bases read TGTGCCAGCAGCAGCTCGATCTCCTACGAGCAGTACTTC. The sequence links TRBV7-9 to TRBJ2-7, with the D gene not confidently named. As encoded in the germline V gene (reference sequence), CDR1 is SEHNR while CDR2 is FQNEAQ. V loses 5 bases of germline sequence and J loses 0 bases, and the interval between the two ends is 8 bases. The CDR3, cysteine through phenylalanine, is 13 amino acids long. CDR3 DNA only is kept here, 39 bases in frame from base 1.